This TCR beta chain was captured by sequencing in a study of identical twins (dated by TCRdb to 2016 to 2018). About the investigation overall: To test whether fetal clonotypes persist, this study deep-sequenced TCR alpha and beta repertoires from monozygotic twins, from unrelated adults of various ages, and from cord blood. To rule out contamination, the twin experiments were replicated at different times with different library preparation protocols. Broader findings and caveats from the paper: Conclusions relied on cross-sectional statistical analysis, since the same donors could not be followed over many years. A weaker excess of twin sharing was found in beta out-of-frame sequences because the signal-to-noise ratio was lowered by fewer shared sequences. Invariant T cells such as MAIT and iNKT could partly confound zero-insertion analyses, although diverse VJ usage argued against such confounding for most clonotypes. Out-of-frame TCR alpha sequences shared between twins showed an excess of low generation-probability sequences compared with coincidental sharing between unrelated individuals. Abundant cord blood beta clonotypes had fewer insertions, young adult naive repertoires showed a similar but weaker trend, and memory repertoires showed no such trend. In monozygotic twins, recombination models systematically underestimated out-of-frame TCR alpha sharing, but the models matched the sharing seen between unrelated individuals.

Only healthy Caucasian donors were included. The twin cohort consisted of three pairs of female monozygotic twins, all aged 18 to 29 years. Peripheral blood mononuclear cells were the source from which RNA for the TCR libraries was isolated. Preparation of the library involved 5' RACE. The sequencer listed for this sample is Illumina HiSeq 2000. Template switching added a universal primer binding site, and the final cDNA carried a unique molecular identifier that allowed TCR cDNA molecules to be counted accurately. Specific primers in the conserved constant-segment region were used to synthesize first-strand cDNA for TCR alpha and beta chains. To control for contamination, every cDNA library carried two barcodes: a SMART-Mk sample barcode plus Illumina barcodes. TruSeq adapter sequences, together with Illumina sample barcodes, were added in two successive PCR steps. The TCR alpha and beta cDNA libraries were sequenced on the Illumina HiSeq platform using custom primers. In the source study's methods: MiGEC was used to process raw reads and extract unique molecular identifiers, and MiXCR was used to find CDR3 positions. Recombination models were inferred per individual with the repgenHMM and IGoR tools using an EM algorithm. The analysis of shared clonotypes was done with the tcR package in R, with sharing normalized by the product of cloneset sizes. Out-of-frame nonproductive sequences were analyzed to study raw recombination free of thymic and clonal selection effects. TCRdb handled the public reads itself, with Q25 trimming in fastp and clone calling in MiXCR, and kept productive beta chains. Records with the same CDR3 protein are collapsed into one entry carrying the most frequent genes and DNA. The V and J calls here are based on TCRdb, not the publication. Within this sample are more than 600,000 distinct CDR3 sequences, with roughly 20% of them counted one time only. The ten biggest clones cover less than 15% of the sample.

The CDR3, cysteine through phenylalanine, is 12 amino acids long. Of all the DNA, just the CDR3 is kept, 36 bases in frame from base 1. The germline V gene yields KGHDR for CDR1 and SFDVKD for CDR2. Trimming costs V 0 bases and J 5 bases, and their ends lie 4 bases apart. Concerning this clonotype itself: No antigen is known for it. Base qualities are missing; no much larger clone stands one base away.

Separately, the same data were catalogued under a study of T cells expressing NK-cell markers. The second study reports: In sorted CD3+CD56+NKG2C+, CD3+CD56+NKG2C- and CD3+CD56-NKG2C+ T-cell subsets from eight or nine donors, TCR beta-chain repertoires were profiled. Seven of the eight sequenced donors were HCMV-seropositive and one was HCMV-seronegative. To restrict sorting to alphabetaTCR-expressing T cells, an anti-gammadeltaTCR antibody was added in several experiments. In 5 to 7 donors, the dominant CD3+CD56+NKG2C+ clonotypes were found to rank among the top 10 CD8+ clonotypes and to make up about 1.0-7.5% of CD8+ T cells. Those dominant clonotypes were again the most abundant among CD3+CD56-NKG2C+ cells in a handful of donors, at about 25-60.1%. Whether the expanded NKG2C-expressing T cell clones were specific for HCMV antigens remained unclear. Randomly selected healthy volunteers, three men and five women, were used as the eight sequenced donors. A commercial ELISA kit detecting HCMV-specific IgG in serum was used to determine HCMV serostatus. For a handful of donors, bulk peripheral blood T-cell repertoires were also sequenced from unsorted PBMC. MIGEC handled demultiplexing of the reads and grouping by UMI, while MiTCR was used to assemble and quantify clonotypes. To remove erroneous sequences, TCR cDNA sequences were retained only when supported by two or more reads. The tcR package was used for downstream repertoire analysis, with clonotypes matched between fractions based on CDR3 nucleotide sequence plus V segment. VDJmatch was used to annotate antigen specificity against VDJdb, with one amino acid substitution in CDR3 permitted.

Sample: PBMCs. The chain couples TRBV24-1 to TRBJ2-7; no confident D gene assignment can be made. The receptor was derived from a woman aged 18-29 years in good health. In nucleotide form, the sequence is TGTGCCACCAGTGATTTGGGCCACGAGCAGTACTTC. Its protein is CATSDLGHEQYF.